This T cell receptor (beta chain) was sequenced for a study of blood T cell repertoires in COVID-19. On the study more broadly: The study drew acute and convalescent COVID-19 samples from the United States, Italy and Spain.

Measured with immunoSEQ multiplex PCR; TCRdb has only the in-frame clones, and not every one. The sample lists hundreds of thousands of clones, under 90% seen once, with 11% in the top ten. The CDR3 contains 12 residues. CDR1 KGHSH and CDR2 LQKENI come from the germline V gene. Between the trimmed V and J ends, which lost 2 bases and 7 bases, there was a span of 6 bases. The J gene is TRBJ1-5, the V gene TRBV18; D might be TRBD1 (6 bases). The receptor's source is a woman aged 25 to 45 with COVID-19, enrolled during active disease. The sample was peripheral blood. CDR3 sequence: CASSPGTQPQHF. DNA of the CDR3: TGTGCCAGCTCACCAGGGACACAGCCCCAGCATTTT.